This T cell receptor (beta chain) came from a study of blood T cell repertoires in COVID-19 (dated by TCRdb to the early 2020s). Study-level background: Collaborator samples came from the United States, Italy and Spain and covered acute and convalescent phases of COVID-19. The material from the prospective study consisted of cDNA or gDNA derived from T cells, B-cell-depleted T cells, or PBMCs. HLA class I and class II types, where available, came from metadata supplied by the sample provider rather than from assay-based typing. Deeply sampled blood TCRbeta repertoires from subjects exposed to, actively infected with, or recovered from COVID-19 were included in the dataset. A freely available public database, intended as a resource for researchers studying the immune response to SARS-CoV-2, is where the repertoires were released. The samples were drawn from two sources: the first 160 participants of the ongoing ImmuneRACE study, and fewer than 1,500 subjects contributed by 6 global collaborators. A de-identified subject ID, COVID-19 status, age in years and sex were almost always included in the sample metadata.

What the study reported, not specific to this receptor: The amount of clinical and demographic metadata varied by source and participant and was provided uncurated.

TCRbeta CDR3 regions were amplified from genomic DNA by means of the immunoSEQ Assay, a bias-controlled multiplex PCR. The study's processing was this. Within the assay, amplification of reference gene primers was used to estimate how many nucleated cells each sample contained. To quantify the absolute abundance of each unique TCRbeta CDR3 rearrangement, sequence reads were collapsed and filtered. Productive Simpson clonality was computed per sample as the square root of Simpson's diversity index over productive rearrangements. Entries here come from immuneACCESS through TCRdb and include only in-frame sequences with V and J called. Some clones fail to appear in such tables; in the studies checked, an unresolved V gene covers under half of the shortfall, and the cause of the remainder is unknown. The V and J calls and the clone size are those of that table, but D and trimming were determined from the DNA. This sample holds hundreds of thousands of clones; more than 80% were observed only once. The ten largest clones add up to around 3% of the sample.

About this clone: Its recognized antigen is unknown. Base quality data are lacking; no much larger clone is found one base away.

At one collaborating source in Seattle, patients were enrolled during active infection and were followed longitudinally through the course of disease. Whole blood was collected in K2EDTA tubes by collaborating institutions according to the institutions' own protocols. For TCRbeta analysis, collaborators shipped samples in one of three forms: frozen whole blood, isolated PBMCs, or DNA extracted from either of those sample types. This TCR was sampled from a woman aged 25-40 years with COVID-19, enrolled during active disease. Input material: peripheral blood.

The nucleotide sequence is given as TGTGCCAGCAGCTTAGATTCAGCCGGGGAGACCCAGTACTTC. Its product reads: CASSLDSAGETQYF. The chain couples TRBV11-3 to TRBJ2-5; no D gene can be assigned with confidence. Trimming costs V 0 bases and J 5 bases, and their ends lie 10 bases apart. Taken from cysteine to phenylalanine, the CDR3 has 14 residues. Of the read, only the CDR3 DNA is kept; its 42 bases are in frame from base 1. CDR1 and CDR2, looked up from the germline V gene, are SGHNT and YENEEA.